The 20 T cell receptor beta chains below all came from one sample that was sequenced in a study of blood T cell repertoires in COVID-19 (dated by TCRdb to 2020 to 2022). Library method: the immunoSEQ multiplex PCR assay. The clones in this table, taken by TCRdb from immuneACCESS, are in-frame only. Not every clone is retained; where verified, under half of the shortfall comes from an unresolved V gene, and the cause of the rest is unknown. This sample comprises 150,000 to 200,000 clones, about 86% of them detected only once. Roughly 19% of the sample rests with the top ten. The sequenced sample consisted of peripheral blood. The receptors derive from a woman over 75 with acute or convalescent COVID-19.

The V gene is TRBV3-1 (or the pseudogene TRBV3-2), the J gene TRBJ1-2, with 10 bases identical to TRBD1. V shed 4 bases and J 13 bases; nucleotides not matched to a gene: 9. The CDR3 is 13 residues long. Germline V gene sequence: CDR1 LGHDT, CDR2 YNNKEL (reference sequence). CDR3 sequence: CASSLRQGAAGTF. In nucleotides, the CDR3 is TGTGCCAGCAGCCTTAGACAGGGGGCGGCAGGCACCTTC.

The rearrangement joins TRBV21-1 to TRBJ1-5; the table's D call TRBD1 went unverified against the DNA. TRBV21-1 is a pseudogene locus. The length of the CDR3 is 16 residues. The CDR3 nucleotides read TGTGCCAGCAGCAAGCCTGGACAGGGCTATGATCAGCCCCAGCATTTT. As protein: CASSKPGQGYDQPQHF.

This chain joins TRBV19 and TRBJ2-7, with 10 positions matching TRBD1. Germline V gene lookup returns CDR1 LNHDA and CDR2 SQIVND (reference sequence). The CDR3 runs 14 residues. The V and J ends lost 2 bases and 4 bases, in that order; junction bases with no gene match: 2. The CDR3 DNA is TGTGCCAGTAGTATACGGGACAGGGGTTACGAGCAGTACTTC. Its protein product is CASSIRDRGYEQYF.

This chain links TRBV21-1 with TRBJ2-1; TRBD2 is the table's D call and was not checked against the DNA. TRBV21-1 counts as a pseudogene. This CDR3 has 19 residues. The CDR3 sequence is CASSKPGTSGRLGDNEQFF. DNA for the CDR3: TGTGCCAGCAGCAAGCCCGGGACTAGCGGGAGACTCGGTGACAATGAGCAGTTCTTC.

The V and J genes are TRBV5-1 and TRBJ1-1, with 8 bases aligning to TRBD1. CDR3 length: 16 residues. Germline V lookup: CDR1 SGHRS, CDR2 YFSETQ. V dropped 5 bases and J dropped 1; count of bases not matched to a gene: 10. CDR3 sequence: CASRTQGGGSNTEAFF. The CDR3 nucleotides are TGCGCCAGCAGGACACAGGGGGGCGGCTCGAACACTGAAGCTTTCTTT.

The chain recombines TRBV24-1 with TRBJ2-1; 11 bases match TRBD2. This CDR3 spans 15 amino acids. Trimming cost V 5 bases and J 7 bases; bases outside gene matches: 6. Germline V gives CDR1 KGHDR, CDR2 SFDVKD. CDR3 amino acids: CATSGVTSGVNEQFF. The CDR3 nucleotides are TGTGCCACCAGTGGTGTGACTAGCGGGGTTAATGAGCAGTTCTTC.

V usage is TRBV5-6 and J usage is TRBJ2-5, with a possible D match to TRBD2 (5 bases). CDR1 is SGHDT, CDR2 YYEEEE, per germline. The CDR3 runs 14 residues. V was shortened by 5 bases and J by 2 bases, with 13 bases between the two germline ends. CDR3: CASSSPGKQETQYF. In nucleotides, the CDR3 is TGTGCCAGCAGTTCGCCGGGAAAACAAGAGACCCAGTACTTC.

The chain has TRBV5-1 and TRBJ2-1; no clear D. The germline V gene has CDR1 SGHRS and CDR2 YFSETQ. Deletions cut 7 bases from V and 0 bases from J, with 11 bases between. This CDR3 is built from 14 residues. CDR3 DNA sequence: TGCGCCAGCGCTCTACCTAGCTCCTACAATGAGCAGTTCTTC. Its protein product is CASALPSSYNEQFF.

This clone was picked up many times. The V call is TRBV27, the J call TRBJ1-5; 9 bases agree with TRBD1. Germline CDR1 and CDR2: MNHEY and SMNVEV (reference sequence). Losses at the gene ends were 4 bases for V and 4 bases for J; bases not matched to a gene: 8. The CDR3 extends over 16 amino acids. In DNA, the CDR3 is TGTGCCAGCAGTTCCACAGGGGGCGCATGGAATCAGCCCCAGCATTTT. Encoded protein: CASSSTGGAWNQPQHF.

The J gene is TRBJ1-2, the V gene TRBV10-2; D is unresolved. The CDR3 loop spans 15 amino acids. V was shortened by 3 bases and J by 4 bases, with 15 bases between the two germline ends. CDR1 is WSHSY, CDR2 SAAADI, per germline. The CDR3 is CASSEAGLRIYGYTF. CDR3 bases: TGCGCCAGCAGTGAAGCGGGTCTGCGGATCTATGGCTACACCTTC.

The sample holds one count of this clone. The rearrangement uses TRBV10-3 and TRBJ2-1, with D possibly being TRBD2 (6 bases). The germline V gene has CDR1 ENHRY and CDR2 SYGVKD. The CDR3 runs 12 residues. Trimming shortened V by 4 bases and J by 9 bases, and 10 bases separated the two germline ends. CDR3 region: CAISVGGVEQFF. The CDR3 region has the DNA TGTGCCATCAGTGTGGGGGGAGTTGAGCAGTTCTTC.

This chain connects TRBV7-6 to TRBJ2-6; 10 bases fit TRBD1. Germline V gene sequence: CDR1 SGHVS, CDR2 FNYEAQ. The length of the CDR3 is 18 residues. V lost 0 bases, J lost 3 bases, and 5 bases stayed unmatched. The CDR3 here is CASSLAGTGVFGANVLTF. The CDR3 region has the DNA TGTGCCAGCAGCTTAGCAGGGACAGGGGTATTTGGGGCCAACGTCCTGACTTTC.

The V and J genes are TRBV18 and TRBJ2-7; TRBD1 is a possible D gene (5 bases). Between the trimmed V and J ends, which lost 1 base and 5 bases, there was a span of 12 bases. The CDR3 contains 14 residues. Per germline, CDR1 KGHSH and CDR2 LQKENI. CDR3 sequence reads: CASSPRQGLDEQYF. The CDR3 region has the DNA TGTGCCAGCTCACCACGTCAGGGTCTTGACGAGCAGTACTTC.

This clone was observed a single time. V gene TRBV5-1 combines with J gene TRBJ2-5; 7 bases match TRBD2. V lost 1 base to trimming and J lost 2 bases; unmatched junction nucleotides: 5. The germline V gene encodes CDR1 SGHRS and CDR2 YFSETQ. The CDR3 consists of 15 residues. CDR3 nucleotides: TGCGCCAGCAGCTTGTTTCTAGCGGTACAAGAGACCCAGTACTTC. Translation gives CASSLFLAVQETQYF. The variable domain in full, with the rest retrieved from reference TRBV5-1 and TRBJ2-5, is KAGVTQTPRYLIKTRGQQVTLSCSPISGHRSVSWYQQTPGQGLQFLFEYFSETQRNKGNFPGRFSGRQFSNSRSEMNVSTLELGDSALYLCASSLFLAVQETQYFGPGTRLLVL.

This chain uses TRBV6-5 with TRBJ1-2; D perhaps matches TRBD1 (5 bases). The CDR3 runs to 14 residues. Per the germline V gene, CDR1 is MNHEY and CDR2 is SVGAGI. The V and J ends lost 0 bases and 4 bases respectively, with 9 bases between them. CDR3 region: CASSYSARVYGYTF. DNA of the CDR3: TGTGCCAGCAGTTACTCAGCCAGGGTCTATGGCTACACCTTC.

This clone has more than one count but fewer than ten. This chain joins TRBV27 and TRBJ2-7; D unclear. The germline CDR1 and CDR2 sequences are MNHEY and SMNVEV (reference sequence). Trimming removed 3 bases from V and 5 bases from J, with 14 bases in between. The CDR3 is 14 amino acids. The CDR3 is CASSFLGASHEQYF. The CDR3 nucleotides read TGTGCCAGCAGTTTCCTAGGAGCAAGCCACGAGCAGTACTTC.

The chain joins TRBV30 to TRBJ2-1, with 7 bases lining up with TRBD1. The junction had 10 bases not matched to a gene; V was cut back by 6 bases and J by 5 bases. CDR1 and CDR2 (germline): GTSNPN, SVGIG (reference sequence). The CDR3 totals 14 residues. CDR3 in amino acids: CACKGPTGHNEQFF. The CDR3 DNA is TGTGCCTGCAAGGGCCCGACAGGGCACAATGAGCAGTTCTTC.

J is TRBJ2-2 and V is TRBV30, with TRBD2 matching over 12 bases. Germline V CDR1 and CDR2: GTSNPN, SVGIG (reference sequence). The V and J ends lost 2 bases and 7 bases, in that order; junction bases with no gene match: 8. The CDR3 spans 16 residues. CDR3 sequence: CAWSFSSGRAGGELFF. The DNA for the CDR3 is TGTGCCTGGAGTTTTTCTAGCGGGAGGGCCGGCGGGGAGCTGTTTTTT.

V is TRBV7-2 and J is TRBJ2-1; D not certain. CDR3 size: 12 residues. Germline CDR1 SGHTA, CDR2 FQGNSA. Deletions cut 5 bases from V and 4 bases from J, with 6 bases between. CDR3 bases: TGTGCCAGCAGCATGACTTACAATGAGCAGTTCTTC. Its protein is CASSMTYNEQFF.

CDR3 sequence reads: CASSKGLAGATDTQYF. The CDR3 DNA reads as TGTGCCAGTAGTAAGGGACTAGCGGGGGCCACAGATACGCAGTATTTT. The chain carries TRBV19 and TRBJ2-3; 14 bases line up with TRBD2. V shed 4 bases and J 2 bases; nucleotides not matched to a gene: 2. This CDR3 contains 16 residues. The germline CDR1 and CDR2 sequences are LNHDA and SQIVND (reference sequence). The full variable domain, completed using reference TRBV19 and TRBJ2-3, is DGGITQSPKYLFRKEGQNVTLSCEQNLNHDAMYWYRQDPGQGLRLIYYSQIVNDFQKGDIAEGYSVSREKKESFPLTVTSAQKNPTAFYLCASSKGLAGATDTQYFGPGTRLTVL.